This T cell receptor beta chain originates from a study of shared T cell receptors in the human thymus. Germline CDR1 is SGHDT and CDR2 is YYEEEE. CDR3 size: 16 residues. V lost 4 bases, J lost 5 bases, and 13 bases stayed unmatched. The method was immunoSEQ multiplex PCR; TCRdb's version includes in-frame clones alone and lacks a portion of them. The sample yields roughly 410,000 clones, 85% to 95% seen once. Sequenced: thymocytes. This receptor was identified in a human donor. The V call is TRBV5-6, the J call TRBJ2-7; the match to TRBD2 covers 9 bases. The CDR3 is CASSGPGLALGDEQYF. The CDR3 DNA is TGTGCCAGCAGCGGCCCGGGACTAGCCCTCGGTGACGAGCAGTACTTC.